This entry lists 25 T cell receptor beta chains sequenced from one sample in a study of blood T cells in healthy people across ages. For the second PCR, which ran for roughly 7 to 11 cycles, a sample-barcoded 5' primer and a J-beta primer mix were used. One entry per CDR3 protein, called by TCRdb with MiXCR from the 5' RACE reads. Here the sample spans 1.5 million to 2 million distinct CDR3 sequences, about 32% being singletons. Sequencing used blood. The receptors originated from a woman aged 25-40 years in good health.

This clonotype was detected a few times. The genes are TRBV5-1 and TRBJ2-3, with TRBD2 matching 13 bases. Germline CDR1 is SGHRS and CDR2 is YFSETQ. The CDR3 has 19 amino acids. The junction had 11 bases not matched to a gene; V was cut back by 0 bases and J by 4 bases. DNA of the CDR3: TGCGCCAGCAGCTTGGGACTAGCGGGGGGCAAGACCCCCCCAGATACGCAGTATTTT. Translation: CASSLGLAGGKTPPDTQYF.

This clonotype was counted only a few times. The chain links TRBV20-1 to TRBJ2-1; 9 bases map to TRBD1. This CDR3 is built from 16 residues. From germline, CDR1 is DFQATT and CDR2 SNEGSKA (reference sequence). Trimming at V came to 0 bases and at J to 4 bases, leaving 7 bases not matched to a gene. CDR3: CSARESGTGFYNEQFF. The CDR3 bases are TGCAGTGCTAGAGAGTCCGGGACAGGGTTTTACAATGAGCAGTTCTTC.

The chain carries TRBV5-1 and TRBJ2-2; the D gene is possibly TRBD1 (6 bases). The germline V gene encodes CDR1 SGHRS and CDR2 YFSETQ. V was trimmed by 0 bases and J by 6 bases, leaving 18 bases between them. The CDR3 covers 17 residues. This CDR3 reads CASSLGGHGEFAGELFF. CDR3 DNA sequence: TGCGCCAGCAGCTTGGGGGGGCATGGAGAATTTGCCGGGGAGCTGTTTTTT.

The sample holds a few counts of this clonotype. The chain recombines TRBV27 with TRBJ2-7; 8 bases fit TRBD1. Germline CDR1 reads MNHEY; CDR2 reads SMNVEV (reference sequence). The length of the CDR3 is 13 residues. The trim removed 2 bases at V and 7 bases at J, leaving 4 bases unmatched. CDR3 loop: CASSLVRGQEQYF. The CDR3 DNA reads as TGTGCCAGCAGTTTAGTCAGGGGGCAAGAGCAGTACTTC.

This chain connects TRBV20-1 to TRBJ2-1; D call uncertain. Germline loops: CDR1 DFQATT, CDR2 SNEGSKA (reference sequence). The CDR3 consists of 15 residues. Trimming left V 5 bases short and J 4 bases short, with 18 bases between. CDR3 in amino acids: CSARATSLYYNEQFF. The CDR3 DNA follows: TGCAGTGCTCGCGCGACCTCGTTATATTACAATGAGCAGTTCTTC.

The chain carries TRBV2 and TRBJ2-1; either TRBD1 or TRBD2 may supply D (5 bases each). This CDR3 has 16 amino acids. CDR1 is SNHLY and CDR2 is FYNNEI in the germline V gene. The germline V and J ends were trimmed by 6 bases and 9 bases, with 24 bases remaining between them. The CDR3 coding sequence is TGTGCCAGCAGGGGGCTAGCAGTGCAGACCTCTGGTGAGCAGTTCTTC. It translates to CASRGLAVQTSGEQFF.

This clonotype was seen only a few times. This may be a read error: a much more frequent sequence differs by one nucleotide. The chain uses TRBV28 and TRBJ2-7; 10 bases line up with TRBD2. The CDR3 is made up of 13 amino acids. CDR1 and CDR2 from the germline V gene are MDHEN and SYDVKM. Germline trimming cut 4 bases from V and 4 bases from J; bases unmatched to any gene: 1. In nucleotides, the CDR3 is TGTGCCAGCAGTTCTAGCGGGAGATACGAGCAGTACTTC. It specifies CASSSSGRYEQYF.

About this clonotype itself: One end of the junction is discordant with germline, which a read error may explain. The chain carries TRBV9 and TRBJ2-2, with D perhaps matching TRBD1 (6 bases). From germline, CDR1 is SGDLS and CDR2 YYNGEE. The CDR3 spans 15 residues. The CDR3 region is CASSAQGLDTRELFF. In nucleotides, the CDR3 is TGTGCCAGCAGCGCACAGGGTCTCGACACCAGGGAGCTGTTTTTT.

This clonotype has just a few counts. J is TRBJ1-4 and V is TRBV12-5; 7 nucleotides line up with TRBD1. This CDR3 contains 16 residues. V lost 6 bases to trimming and J lost 4 bases; unmatched junction nucleotides: 11. CDR1 is LGHNT, CDR2 FRNRAP, per germline. The CDR3 DNA sequence: TGTGCTAGTGGCTCTTATCCGGGACAGCGTAATGAAAAACTGTTTTTT. Its protein product is CASGSYPGQRNEKLFF.

V is TRBV5-6 and J is TRBJ2-7; 7 bases line up with TRBD1. With 4 bases clipped from V and 2 bases from J, the junction kept 6 bases outside the gene matches. The CDR3 covers 14 residues. The germline V gene has CDR1 SGHDT and CDR2 YYEEEE. The CDR3 loop is CASSTGQRPYEQYF. The CDR3 DNA reads TGTGCCAGCAGCACGGGACAGCGACCCTACGAGCAGTACTTC. The full variable domain, in which reference TRBV5-6 and TRBJ2-7 provide the parts outside the CDR3, is DAGVTQSPTHLIKTRGQQVTLRCSPKSGHDTVSWYQQALGQGPQFIFQYYEEEERQRGNFPDRFSGHQFPNYSSELNVNALLLGDSALYLCASSTGQRPYEQYFGPGTRLTVT.

The chain links TRBV20-1 to TRBJ2-1; 7 nucleotides match TRBD2. Germline CDR1 is DFQATT and CDR2 is SNEGSKA (reference sequence). The CDR3 spans 13 residues. After removal of 1 base from V and 7 bases from J, the junction contained 4 bases not matched to a gene. CDR3 in amino acids: CSARAGAGNEQFF. Here the CDR3 DNA reads TGCAGTGCTAGAGCGGGAGCGGGGAATGAGCAGTTCTTC.

The chain employs TRBV20-1 and TRBJ2-1; 8 positions match TRBD2. Germline V gives CDR1 DFQATT, CDR2 SNEGSKA (reference sequence). Losses at the gene ends were 5 bases for V and 0 bases for J; bases not matched to a gene: 6. The CDR3 covers 15 residues. In DNA, the CDR3 is TGCAGTGCTTTACAAAGCGGGAGCTCCTACAATGAGCAGTTCTTC. Translation: CSALQSGSSYNEQFF.

This clonotype was counted once. This chain joins TRBV20-1 and TRBJ1-1; weak D call: TRBD1 (6 bases). This CDR3 region has 17 residues. Germline CDR1 DFQATT, CDR2 SNEGSKA (reference sequence). V lost 0 bases to trimming and J lost 3 bases, with 20 bases between them. The CDR3 bases are TGCAGTGCTAGAGATATGCGGCAGGGGTCCATGGACACTGAAGCTTTCTTT. This sequence encodes CSARDMRQGSMDTEAFF.

This clonotype was observed a handful of times. V usage is TRBV20-1 and J usage is TRBJ2-1; 11 nucleotides match TRBD2. The germline V gene encodes CDR1 DFQATT and CDR2 SNEGSKA (reference sequence). CDR3 size: 16 residues. The J segment lost 6 bases and the V segment lost 0 bases, leaving 7 bases of the junction unmatched. DNA of the CDR3: TGCAGTGCTAGAGATCCCACTAGCGGGGGCGGCAATGAGCAGTTCTTC. Its protein product is CSARDPTSGGGNEQFF.

The chain couples TRBV5-1 to TRBJ1-1, with 8 bases fitting TRBD1. CDR1 is SGHRS and CDR2 is YFSETQ in the germline V gene. There are 16 residues in the CDR3. Trimming at V came to 4 bases and at J to 4 bases, leaving 12 bases not matched to a gene. CDR3 residues: CASSLDRGLGSTEAFF. The CDR3 nucleotides read TGCGCCAGCAGCCTAGACAGGGGATTGGGAAGCACTGAAGCTTTCTTT.

V usage is TRBV6-1 and J usage is TRBJ1-5; D is unclear. Per germline, CDR1 MNHNS and CDR2 SASEGT. The CDR3 consists of 12 residues. V was trimmed by 4 bases and J by 5 bases, leaving 6 bases between them. The CDR3 DNA follows: TGTGCCAGCAGTGCCCTGCATCAGCCCCAGCATTTT. Encoded protein: CASSALHQPQHF.

Only a few counts were recorded for this clonotype. The chain couples TRBV27 to TRBJ2-7, with D maybe TRBD2 (5 bases). There are 16 residues in the CDR3. CDR1 and CDR2 (germline): MNHEY, SMNVEV (reference sequence). V lost 5 bases, J lost 3 bases, and 20 bases lay in between. CDR3 sequence (DNA): TGTGCCAGCAGTCCCATCCATAGCGATCCTATCTACGAGCAGTACTTC. Amino acids: CASSPIHSDPIYEQYF.

This clonotype appeared a few times. The chain recombines TRBV6-5 with TRBJ2-1; D is possibly TRBD2 (6 bases). The V end lost 2 bases, the J end lost 6 bases, and 11 bases lay between the germline ends. CDR1 is MNHEY and CDR2 is SVGAGI in the germline V gene. The CDR3 extends over 14 amino acids. The CDR3 DNA sequence: TGTGCCAGCAGTTACGGCGGGGCCCTCAATGAGCAGTTCTTC. Translation: CASSYGGALNEQFF.

This clonotype has only a few counts. The chain couples TRBV13 to TRBJ2-7, with 7 bases matching TRBD2. From germline, CDR1 is PRHDT and CDR2 FYEKMQ (reference sequence). This CDR3 has 15 residues. The V segment lost 6 bases and the J segment 5 bases; nucleotides outside the gene matches: 13. The CDR3 loop is CASRTRGGPRDEQYF. The CDR3 bases are TGTGCCAGCAGGACCCGGGGAGGGCCAAGGGACGAGCAGTACTTC.

This clonotype has only one observation. The chain couples TRBV7-9 to TRBJ2-3, with D maybe TRBD2 (6 bases). With 7 bases removed from V and 0 bases from J, the gap between germline ends came to 14 bases. The CDR3 spans 15 residues. Germline CDR1 SEHNR, CDR2 FQNEAQ (reference sequence). The CDR3 DNA reads TGTGCCAGCAACCCTCCAGGGACTAGCACAGATACGCAGTATTTT. As protein: CASNPPGTSTDTQYF.

To note about this clonotype: A read error may produce the germline difference seen at one junction end. The chain is built from TRBV28 and TRBJ1-2; TRBD1 is a possible D gene (6 bases). The CDR3 runs to 15 residues. Germline assignment: CDR1 MDHEN and CDR2 SYDVKM. The CDR3 DNA sequence: TGTGCCAGCAGGTTATTGACAGGCCTGAACTATGGCTACACCTTC. Amino acid sequence: CASRLLTGLNYGYTF.

This clonotype was observed many times. The rearrangement links TRBV29-1 to TRBJ2-3; no definite D call. Germline CDR1 SQVTM, CDR2 ANQGSEA. This CDR3 is 15 amino acids long. The V end lost 4 bases, the J end lost 2 bases, and 16 bases lay between the germline ends. The CDR3 is CSVAPQAQYTDTQYF. In DNA, the CDR3 is TGCAGCGTTGCCCCGCAGGCCCAATACACAGATACGCAGTATTTT.

The rearrangement joins TRBV6-2 or TRBV6-3 to TRBJ2-1, with 7 bases lining up with TRBD1. V shed 4 bases, J shed 7 bases, and the junction held 13 bases outside the gene matches. This CDR3 has 16 residues. Looked up from germline, CDR1 is MNHEY and CDR2 is SVGEGT. CDR3 nucleotide sequence: TGTGCCAGCAGTTTCCCTCGACAGGGAGTAGATAATGAGCAGTTCTTC. Protein: CASSFPRQGVDNEQFF.

With regard to this clonotype: Sequence at one end of the junction differs from germline and may be a read error. The chain recombines TRBV7-3 with TRBJ2-1, with D unclear. The CDR3 covers 12 residues. Germline assignment: CDR1 SGHTA and CDR2 FQGTGA. The CDR3 reads CVSSSGDNEQFF. CDR3 in DNA: TGTGTCAGCAGTTCCGGCGACAATGAGCAGTTCTTC. The whole variable domain, remainder taken from reference TRBV7-3 and TRBJ2-1, is GAGVSQTPSNKVTEKGKYVELRCDPISGHTALYWYRQSLGQGPEFLIYFQGTGAADDSGLPNDRFFAVRPEGSVSTLKIQRTERGDSAVYLCVSSSGDNEQFFGPGTRLTVL.

Only a few counts were recorded for this clonotype. The gene calls are TRBV12-3 or TRBV12-4 and TRBJ2-5; perhaps TRBD2 as D (6 bases). Trimming shortened V by 7 bases and J by 4 bases, and 13 bases separated the two germline ends. This CDR3 spans 13 amino acids. Here the CDR3 reads CASTPGRRETQYF. CDR3 nucleotide sequence: TGTGCCAGCACCCCGGGGAGGCGAGAGACCCAGTACTTC.